A selection of T cell receptor beta chains follows, all from one sample in a study of T cell responses to AZD1222 COVID-19 vaccine. Produced via immunoSEQ multiplex PCR; TCRdb's table is partial and in-frame only. The table has tens of thousands of clones, approximately 83% seen once. The sample consisted of peripheral blood, taken on day 0 of AZD1222 vaccination. The receptors derive from an adult in good health. Each CDR3 is given with its conserved first and last residue. A D gene is named only where the DNA matches it firmly. Where a row states a size, it is once, few, many or the class of an expanded clone; other rows omit it.

d_gene	abundance	j_gene	v_gene	CDR3aa	CDR3nt
TRBD2	few	TRBJ2-7	TRBV5-4	CASSSRLAGPYEQYF	TGTGCCAGCAGCTCTAGACTAGCGGGCCCTTACGAGCAGTACTTC
NA	NA	TRBJ1-2	TRBV4-3	CASSRTGYGYTF	TGCGCCAGCAGCCGCACAGGCTATGGCTACACCTTC
NA	once	TRBJ2-1	TRBV11-2	CASSLEPEARSSYNEQFF	TGTGCCAGCAGCTTAGAGCCGGAGGCCAGGAGCTCCTACAATGAGCAGTTCTTC
NA	NA	TRBJ2-1	TRBV7-6	CASSELGISYNEQFF	TGTGCCAGCAGCGAGTTAGGGATCTCCTACAATGAGCAGTTCTTC
TRBD2	NA	TRBJ2-3	TRBV6-7	CASSFHLAGGTDTQYF	TGTGCCAGCAGTTTTCACCTAGCGGGGGGCACAGATACGCAGTATTTT
NA	few	TRBJ2-1	TRBV7-2	CASSLAGTERTNEQFF	TGTGCCAGCAGCTTAGCCGGCACAGAAAGGACCAATGAGCAGTTCTTC
TRBD1	NA	TRBJ1-1	TRBV7-9	CASSRGQGTTEAFF	TGTGCCAGCAGCCGTGGACAGGGGACCACTGAAGCTTTCTTT
NA	NA	TRBJ2-7	TRBV19	CASSMGRAYEQYF	TGTGCCAGTAGTATGGGGCGGGCCTACGAGCAGTACTTC
NA	NA	TRBJ2-2	TRBV12-3/TRBV12-4	CASSFLSTGELFF	TGTGCCAGCAGTTTTCTCAGCACCGGGGAGCTGTTTTTT
NA	NA	TRBJ2-1	TRBV11-2	CASSLPRLGGGFNNEQFF	TGTGCCAGCAGCTTGCCGCGGCTGGGGGGGGGCTTTAACAATGAGCAGTTCTTC
NA	once	TRBJ2-1	TRBV29-1	CSVPLAASSYNEQFF	TGCAGCGTGCCGTTAGCGGCCAGCTCCTACAATGAGCAGTTCTTC
NA	NA	TRBJ2-7	TRBV7-2	CASSFGTTGVSYEQYF	TGTGCCAGCAGCTTCGGAACGACAGGCGTGAGTTACGAGCAGTACTTC
TRBD1	NA	TRBJ1-1	TRBV7-9	CASSSGTGRTEAFF	TGTGCCAGCAGCTCCGGGACAGGGAGAACTGAAGCTTTCTTT
NA	NA	TRBJ2-7	TRBV4-1	CASSQAMSPQLYYEQYF	TGCGCCAGCAGCCAAGCTATGTCCCCCCAGCTTTACTACGAGCAGTACTTC
NA	NA	TRBJ1-1	TRBV6-5	CASSYSRITTEAFF	TGTGCCAGCAGTTACTCGAGAATTACCACTGAAGCTTTCTTT
NA	NA	TRBJ2-1	TRBV15	CATSRDLGYNEQFF	TGTGCCACCAGCAGAGATCTAGGGTACAATGAGCAGTTCTTC
NA	few	TRBJ2-7	TRBV11-1	CASRFGGGEQYF	TGTGCCAGCCGTTTTGGGGGAGGAGAGCAGTACTTC
NA	NA	TRBJ2-6	TRBV5-6	CASSKASTGANVLTF	TGTGCCAGCAGCAAGGCTAGTACTGGGGCCAACGTCCTGACTTTC
TRBD1	NA	TRBJ2-3	TRBV6-5	CASRQGSDTQYF	TGTGCCAGCCGACAGGGGTCAGATACGCAGTATTTT
NA	NA	TRBJ1-1	TRBV19	CASSWGRLNTEAFF	TGTGCCAGTAGTTGGGGGCGCTTGAACACTGAAGCTTTCTTT
TRBD1	once	TRBJ1-1	TRBV19	CASSLGQGSTEAFF	TGTGCCAGTAGTCTCGGACAGGGTAGCACTGAAGCTTTCTTT
TRBD2	NA	TRBJ2-2	TRBV9	CASSAPRASGISTNTGELFF	TGTGCCAGCAGCGCCCCCCGAGCTAGCGGGATTAGTACGAACACCGGGGAGCTGTTTTTT
NA	medium-sized	TRBJ1-1	TRBV19	CASSPYMGDNTEAFF	TGTGCCAGTAGTCCCTACATGGGGGACAACACTGAAGCTTTCTTT
TRBD1	NA	TRBJ1-5	TRBV28	CASSSVVSTLDRGLWDNQPQHF	TGTGCCAGCAGTTCCGTAGTGAGTACGTTAGACAGGGGTCTTTGGGATAATCAGCCCCAGCATTTT
NA	NA	TRBJ2-3	TRBV29-1	CSVHSTDTQYF	TGCAGCGTTCACAGCACAGATACGCAGTATTTT
NA	NA	TRBJ1-4	TRBV10-3	CAISELDEKLFF	TGTGCCATCAGTGAACTTGATGAAAAACTGTTTTTT
NA	many	TRBJ1-2	TRBV5-4	CASSLENRELVYGYTF	TGTGCCAGCAGCTTGGAAAACAGGGAATTGGTTTATGGCTACACCTTC